This TCR beta chain was recorded in a study of T cell repertoires in ileal Crohn's disease (dated by TCRdb to between 2017 and 2020). Looking at the study overall: The median duration of disease was 7.9 years, and at the time of surgery roughly a third of patients were active smokers. Every patient underwent surgery because of a complication, which was stricturing disease in 61% and penetrating disease in about 39%. Roughly half of the patients were given postoperative therapy, with 15 to 20 on anti-TNF agents and 11 on thiopurines. The M6 samples were biopsies of the neoterminal ileum collected during postoperative colonoscopy. TCR repertoire analysis was performed in roughly 50 Crohn's disease patients drawn from a prospective multicentre cohort. The study was conducted in parallel with a multicentre cohort built to find predictors of early endoscopic recurrence after ileocolonic resection. A Rutgeerts score higher than i0 was the definition used for endoscopic postoperative recurrence. The study sequenced 150 to 200 mucosal samples from some 62 patients, taken at several locations on the surgical specimen and at postoperative endoscopy.

Roughly 540 nanograms of biopsy DNA per sample were submitted for commercial TCRB immunosequencing. A two-step, amplification bias-controlled multiplex PCR was used by Adaptive Biotechnology to amplify CDR3 regions from genomic DNA. Primers covering every V and J gene segment were used in the first PCR, while barcodes and Illumina adapters were added in the second PCR. CDR3 libraries were sequenced on an Illumina instrument. The study's processing was this. Analysis combined the vendor-provided pipelines with custom analysis of raw data in R/Bioconductor under R version 3.3.0. Clonality, which ranges from 0 to 1, was calculated as the inverse of the normalised Shannon entropy across all productive clones. High-frequency clones were defined as the share of the repertoire occupied by the top 100 clones, with only clones passing a 95% confidence test being retained. Repertoire diversity was measured with the Simpson index, and overlap between samples was measured with the Morisita-Horn index. Not all clones reach the TCRdb copy of this immuneACCESS table, which keeps in-frame sequences only. Checked studies attribute under half of the gap to unresolved V genes and leave the rest unexplained. From that table come the V and J calls and clone size; the DNA was used to work out D and trimming. This sample comprises about 3,900 clones, roughly 78% of them detected only once. Around 13% of the sample rests with the top ten.

Explained via the paper, the time point label denotes: neoterminal ileum biopsy at postoperative endoscopy, about 6 months after surgery. Adults with ileal or ileocolonic Crohn's disease for whom ileocolonic resection was indicated were considered eligible. Before DNA extraction, whole ileal mucosal biopsies were kept frozen at -80 degrees C. Genomic DNA was extracted from frozen whole biopsies with a TRizol-based method and quantified on a NanoDrop 2000 spectrophotometer. Turning to this clone: What this receptor recognizes is not known. Per-base quality was not reported, and no clone a single base away is much larger than it.

Summary of the overall study and its limitations: Compared with CD4 T cells, sorted CD8 T cells contained more high-frequency clones, which suggests that the mucosal expansions were mostly CD8. Postoperative endoscopy timing varied within the first year after surgery, with a median delay of 6.9 months. Endoscopic recurrence was found to be associated with higher high-frequency clone percentages at surgery, and recurrence was observed in all patients with clonality above 26.8% (18/57). Compared with non-smokers, patients who were active smokers at surgery showed a significantly higher proportion of clonal expansions (roughly 24% vs 19%, p=0.02). Mucosal CD4 and CD8 T cells were sorted and sequenced only in a subgroup of patients, the size of which was not stated.

The CDR3 holds 15 amino acids from the cysteine to the phenylalanine. Just the 45-base CDR3 DNA is kept, in frame starting at base 1. The CDR1 and CDR2 encoded by the germline V gene are MDHEN and SYDVKM. V is cut by 7 bases and J by 0 bases, and the space between the germline ends is 10 bases. The rearranged chain carries TRBV28 and TRBJ2-6; the D gene is unclear. This receptor was obtained from an adult with Crohn's disease. Sequences were obtained from ileal tissue. This receptor carries the CDR3 CASTRVSSGANVLTF. Read as DNA, the sequence is TGTGCCAGCACACGAGTGAGCTCTGGGGCCAACGTCCTGACTTTC.